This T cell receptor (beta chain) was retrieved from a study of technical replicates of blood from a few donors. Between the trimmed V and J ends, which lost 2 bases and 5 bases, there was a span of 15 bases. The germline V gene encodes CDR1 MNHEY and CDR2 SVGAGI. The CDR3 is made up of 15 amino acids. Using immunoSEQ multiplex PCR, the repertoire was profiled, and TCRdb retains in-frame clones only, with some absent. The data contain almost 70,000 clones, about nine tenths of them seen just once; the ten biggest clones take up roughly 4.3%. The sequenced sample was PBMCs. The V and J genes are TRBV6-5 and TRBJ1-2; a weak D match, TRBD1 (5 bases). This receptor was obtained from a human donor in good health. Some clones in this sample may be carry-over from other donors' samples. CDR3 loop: CASSYAETGVYGYTF. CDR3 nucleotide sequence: TGTGCCAGCAGTTACGCGGAGACGGGGGTTTATGGCTACACCTTC.